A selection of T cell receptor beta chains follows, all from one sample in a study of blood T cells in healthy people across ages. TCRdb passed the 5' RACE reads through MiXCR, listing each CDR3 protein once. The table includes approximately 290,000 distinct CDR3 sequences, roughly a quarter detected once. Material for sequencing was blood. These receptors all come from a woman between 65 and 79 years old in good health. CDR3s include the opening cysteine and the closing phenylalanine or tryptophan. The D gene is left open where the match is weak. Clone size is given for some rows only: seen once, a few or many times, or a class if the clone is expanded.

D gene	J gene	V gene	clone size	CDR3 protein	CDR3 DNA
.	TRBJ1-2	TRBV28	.	CASRGGGVYGYTF	TGTGCCAGCAGGGGGGGGGGCGTCTATGGCTACACCTTC
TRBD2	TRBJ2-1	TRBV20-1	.	CSVTQAGHSSYNEQFF	TGCAGTGTTACGCAAGCGGGGCATAGCTCCTACAATGAGCAGTTCTTC
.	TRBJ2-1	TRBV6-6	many	CASSYSTGEQFF	TGTGCCAGCAGTTACTCGACCGGTGAGCAGTTCTTC
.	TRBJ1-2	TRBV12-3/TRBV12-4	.	CASRFIESNYGYTF	TGTGCCAGCAGGTTTATCGAGTCTAACTATGGCTACACCTTC
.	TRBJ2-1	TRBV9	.	CASSQGAVNDNEQFF	TGTGCCAGCAGCCAAGGGGCAGTCAACGACAATGAGCAGTTCTTC
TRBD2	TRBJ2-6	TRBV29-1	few	CSVLPPGRDNVLTF	TGCAGCGTTCTCCCCCCGGGGAGGGACAACGTCCTGACTTTC
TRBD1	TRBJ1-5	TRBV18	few	CASSLAAGQGGNQPQHF	TGTGCCAGCTCTCTCGCCGCGGGACAGGGAGGCAATCAGCCCCAGCATTTT
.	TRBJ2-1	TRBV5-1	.	CASSLDFGSYNEQFF	TGCGCCAGCAGCTTGGATTTCGGGAGCTACAATGAGCAGTTCTTC
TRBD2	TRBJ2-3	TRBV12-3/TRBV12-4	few	CASSLVSLAGGGDTQYF	TGTGCCAGCAGTTTAGTCTCTTTGGCGGGAGGTGGCGATACGCAGTATTTT
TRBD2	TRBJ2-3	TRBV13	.	CASSRTSGGTDTQYF	TGTGCCAGCAGCAGGACTAGCGGGGGCACAGATACGCAGTATTTT
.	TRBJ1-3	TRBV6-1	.	CASTAPGRKLGNTIYF	TGTGCCAGCACCGCGCCGGGACGGAAATTGGGAAACACCATATATTTT
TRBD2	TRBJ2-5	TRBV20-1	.	CSVVLAGGETQYF	TGCAGTGTTGTACTAGCGGGAGGAGAGACCCAGTACTTC
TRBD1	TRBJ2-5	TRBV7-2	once	CASSLGPGGSVETQYF	TGTGCCAGCAGCTTAGGTCCAGGGGGCTCGGTAGAGACCCAGTACTTC
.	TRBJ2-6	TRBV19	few	CASSIGPSGANVLTF	TGTGCCAGTAGTATAGGCCCCAGTGGGGCCAACGTCCTGACTTTC
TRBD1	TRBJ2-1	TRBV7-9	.	CASSLIGGTAYNEQFF	TGTGCCAGCAGCTTAATTGGTGGGACAGCATACAATGAGCAGTTCTTC
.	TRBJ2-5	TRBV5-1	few	CASSSGERITQYF	TGCGCCAGCAGCTCTGGGGAGAGAATCACCCAGTACTTC
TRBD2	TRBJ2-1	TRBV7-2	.	CASSFTSGANDEQFF	TGTGCCAGCAGCTTCACTAGCGGAGCTAATGATGAGCAGTTCTTC
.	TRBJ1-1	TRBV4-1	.	CASSQGTWADANTEAFF	TGCGCCAGCAGCCAAGGCACGTGGGCCGATGCGAACACTGAAGCTTTCTTT
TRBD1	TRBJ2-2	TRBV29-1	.	CSVGQGFGELFF	TGCAGCGTTGGACAGGGGTTCGGGGAGCTGTTTTTT
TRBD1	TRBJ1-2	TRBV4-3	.	CASSQLTGVVYGYTF	TGCGCCAGCAGCCAATTAACAGGGGTAGTTTATGGCTACACCTTC
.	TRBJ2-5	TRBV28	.	CASSFSFGAGETQYF	.
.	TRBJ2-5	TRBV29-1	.	CSVEDRGLSEEQYF	TGCAGCGTTGAAGATCGAGGGCTTTCGGAGGAGCAGTACTTC
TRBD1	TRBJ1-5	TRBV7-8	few	CASSTGQTNQPQHF	TGTGCCAGCAGCACGGGACAGACAAATCAGCCCCAGCATTTT
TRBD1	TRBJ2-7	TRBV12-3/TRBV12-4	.	CASSWTGGDYEQYF	TGTGCCAGCAGTTGGACAGGGGGGGACTACGAGCAGTACTTC
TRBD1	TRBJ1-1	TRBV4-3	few	CASSQGEAGGGMNTEAFF	TGCGCCAGCAGCCAAGGGGAAGCAGGGGGGGGTATGAACACTGAAGCTTTCTTT
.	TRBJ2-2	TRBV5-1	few	CASIGQTHTGELFF	TGCGCCAGCATAGGACAAACTCACACCGGGGAGCTGTTTTTT
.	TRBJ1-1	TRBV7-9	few	CASSPAGGGLNTEAFF	TGTGCCAGCAGCCCAGCCGGGGGAGGCCTGAACACTGAAGCTTTCTTT